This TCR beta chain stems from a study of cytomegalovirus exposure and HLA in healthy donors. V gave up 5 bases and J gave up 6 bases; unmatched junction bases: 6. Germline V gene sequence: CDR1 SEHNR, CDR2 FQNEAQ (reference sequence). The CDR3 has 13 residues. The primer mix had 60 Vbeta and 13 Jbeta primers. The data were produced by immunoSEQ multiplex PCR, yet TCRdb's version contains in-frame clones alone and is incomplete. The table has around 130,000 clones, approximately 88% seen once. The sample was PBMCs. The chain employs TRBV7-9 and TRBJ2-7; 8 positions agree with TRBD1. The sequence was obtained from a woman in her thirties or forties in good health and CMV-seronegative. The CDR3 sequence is CASSPQGAREQYF. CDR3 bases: TGTGCCAGCAGCCCGCAGGGGGCTCGCGAGCAGTACTTC. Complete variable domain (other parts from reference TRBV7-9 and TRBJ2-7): DTGVSQNPRHKITKRGQNVTFRCDPISEHNRLYWYRQTLGQGPEFLTYFQNEAQLEKSRLLSDRFSAERPKGSFSTLEIQRTEQGDSAMYLCASSPQGAREQYFGPGTRLTVT.